This T cell receptor beta chain was retrieved from a study of shared clonotypes between healthy human individuals. Overall study context: Researchers assigned three CD4 naive, three CD4 memory, two CD8 naive and one CD8 memory plate to each donor.

Findings and caveats of the study: For naive CD4 cells, roughly 5% of clonotypes were shared across a handful of donors. A generally larger estimated richness was seen in naive subsets than in memory subsets.

The CDR3 sequence is 16 residues long. Germline V gives CDR1 SQVTM, CDR2 ANQGSEA. The V and J ends lost 3 bases and 2 bases, in that order; junction bases with no gene match: 10. Points on this clone: Antigen: not known.

The table came from immunoSEQ multiplex PCR; TCRdb's copy has only in-frame clones and leaves some out. The sample has some 2,000,000 clones; under 97% are singletons. This sequence was found in a man between 18 and 29 years old in good health. Sample: naive CD4+ T cells sorted from blood. Subset noted: CD45RA+ positively selected. V and J are TRBV29-1 and TRBJ2-5, with TRBD2 matching 9 bases. CDR3 nucleotide sequence: TGCAGCGTTGAGGGGCGGGGGGGCCCCTTGCAAGAGACCCAGTACTTC. Encoded protein: CSVEGRGGPLQETQYF.